This T cell receptor (beta chain) was profiled in a study of cytomegalovirus exposure and HLA in healthy donors. Study-level results: Later, TCR association rates were found to vary by HLA locus, highest for DRB1 and lowest for HLA-C. Productive status was seen about 87% or about 30% of the time for most TCR beta V segments in an earlier analysis. Some highly shared sequence variants likely arose as a pipeline artifact.

About this clone: Its matching antigen is unknown.

V lost 5 bases and J 3 bases, leaving 9 bases between the germline ends. Germline CDR1 and CDR2: ENHRY and SYGVKD. This CDR3 is built from 13 residues. The PCR ran on 60 Vbeta and 13 Jbeta primers. Generated by immunoSEQ multiplex PCR, the TCRdb table keeps only in-frame clones and is missing some. The sample includes 150,000 to 200,000 clones, approximately 84% of them seen just once. The sequencing input was PBMCs. The J gene is TRBJ2-3, the V gene TRBV10-3; possibly TRBD1 for D (6 bases). This clonotype was sampled from a man aged 45-65 years in good health and CMV-seropositive. The CDR3 DNA reads as TGTGCCATCAGTCCAGGGGTAACAGATACGCAGTATTTT. Its protein product is CAISPGVTDTQYF.